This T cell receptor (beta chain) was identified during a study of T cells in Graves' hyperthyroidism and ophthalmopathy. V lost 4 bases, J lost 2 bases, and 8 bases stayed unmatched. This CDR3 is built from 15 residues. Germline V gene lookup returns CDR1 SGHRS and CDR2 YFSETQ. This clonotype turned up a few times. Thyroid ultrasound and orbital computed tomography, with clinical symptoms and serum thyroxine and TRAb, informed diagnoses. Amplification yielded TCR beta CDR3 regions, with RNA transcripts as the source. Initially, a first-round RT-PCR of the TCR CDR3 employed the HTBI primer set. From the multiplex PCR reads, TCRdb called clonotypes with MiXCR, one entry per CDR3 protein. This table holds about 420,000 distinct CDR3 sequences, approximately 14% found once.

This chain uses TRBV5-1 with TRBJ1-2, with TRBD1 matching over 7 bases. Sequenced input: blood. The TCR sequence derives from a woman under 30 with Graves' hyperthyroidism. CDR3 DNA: TGCGCCAGCAGCCCCCAACAGGGGTTAAACTATGGCTACACCTTC. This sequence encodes CASSPQQGLNYGYTF.